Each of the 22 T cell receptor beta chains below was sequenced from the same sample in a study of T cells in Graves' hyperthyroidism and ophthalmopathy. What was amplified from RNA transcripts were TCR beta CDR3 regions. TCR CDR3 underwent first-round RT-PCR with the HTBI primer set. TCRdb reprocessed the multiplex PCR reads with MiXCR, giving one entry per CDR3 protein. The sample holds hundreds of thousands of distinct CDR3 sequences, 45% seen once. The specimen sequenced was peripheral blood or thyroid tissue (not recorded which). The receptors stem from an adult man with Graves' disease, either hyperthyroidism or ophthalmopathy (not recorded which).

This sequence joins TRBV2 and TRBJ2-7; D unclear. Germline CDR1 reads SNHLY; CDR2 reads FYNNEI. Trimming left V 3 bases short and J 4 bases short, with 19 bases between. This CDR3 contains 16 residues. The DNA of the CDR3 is TGTGCCAGCAGTGAGCCCGCCGGACCTTGGAGATACGAGCAGTACTTC. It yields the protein CASSEPAGPWRYEQYF.

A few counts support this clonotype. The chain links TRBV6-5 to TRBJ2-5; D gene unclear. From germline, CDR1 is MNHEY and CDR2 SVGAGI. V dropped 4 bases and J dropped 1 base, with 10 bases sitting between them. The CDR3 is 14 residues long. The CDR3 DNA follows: TGTGCCAGCAGTTTATCGCTTCCCCAAGAGACCCAGTACTTC. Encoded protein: CASSLSLPQETQYF.

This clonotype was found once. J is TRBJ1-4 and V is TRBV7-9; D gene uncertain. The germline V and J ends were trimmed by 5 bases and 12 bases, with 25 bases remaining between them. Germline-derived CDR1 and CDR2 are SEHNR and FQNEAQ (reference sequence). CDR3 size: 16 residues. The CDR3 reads CASSTEARGSLTELFF. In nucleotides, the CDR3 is TGTGCCAGCAGCACAGAGGCCAGAGGGTCTCTAACCGAACTGTTTTTT. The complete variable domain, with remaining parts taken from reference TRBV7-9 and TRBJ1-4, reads DTGVSQNPRHKITKRGQNVTFRCDPISEHNRLYWYRQTLGQGPEFLTYFQNEAQLEKSRLLSDRFSAERPKGSFSTLEIQRTEQGDSAMYLCASSTEARGSLTELFFGSGTQLSVL.

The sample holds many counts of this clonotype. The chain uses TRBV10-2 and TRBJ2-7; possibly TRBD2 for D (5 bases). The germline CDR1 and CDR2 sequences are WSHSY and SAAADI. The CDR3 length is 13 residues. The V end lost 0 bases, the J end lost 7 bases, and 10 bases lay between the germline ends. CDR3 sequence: CASSESTGSEQYF. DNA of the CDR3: TGCGCCAGCAGTGAGTCGACGGGGTCTGAGCAGTACTTC.

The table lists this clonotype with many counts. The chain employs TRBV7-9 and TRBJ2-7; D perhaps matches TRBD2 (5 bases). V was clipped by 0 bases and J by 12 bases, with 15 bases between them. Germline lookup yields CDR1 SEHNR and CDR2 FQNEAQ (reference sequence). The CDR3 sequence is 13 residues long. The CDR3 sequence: CASSLAQAEGTYF. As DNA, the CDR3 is TGTGCCAGCAGCTTAGCTCAGGCCGAGGGTACGTACTTC.

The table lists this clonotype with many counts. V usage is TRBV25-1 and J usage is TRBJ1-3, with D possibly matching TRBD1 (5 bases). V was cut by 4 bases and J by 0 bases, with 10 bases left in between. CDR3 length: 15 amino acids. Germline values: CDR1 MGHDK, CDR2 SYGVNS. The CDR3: CASSVWGSSGNTIYF. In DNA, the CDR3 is TGTGCCAGCAGTGTCTGGGGGAGCTCTGGAAACACCATATATTTT.

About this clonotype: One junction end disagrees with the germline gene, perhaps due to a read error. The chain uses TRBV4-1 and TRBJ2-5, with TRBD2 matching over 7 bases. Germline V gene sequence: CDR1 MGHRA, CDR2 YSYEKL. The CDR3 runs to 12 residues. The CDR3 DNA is TGTGCCTGGTCTAGCGGTCAAGAGACCCAGTACTTC. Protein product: CAWSSGQETQYF.

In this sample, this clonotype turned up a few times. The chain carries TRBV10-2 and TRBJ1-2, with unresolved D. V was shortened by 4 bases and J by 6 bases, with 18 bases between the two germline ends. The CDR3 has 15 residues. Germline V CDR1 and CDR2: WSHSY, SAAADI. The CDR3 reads CASSVLLGVGDGYTF. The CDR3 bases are TGCGCCAGCAGTGTTTTACTCGGGGTTGGGGATGGCTACACCTTC.

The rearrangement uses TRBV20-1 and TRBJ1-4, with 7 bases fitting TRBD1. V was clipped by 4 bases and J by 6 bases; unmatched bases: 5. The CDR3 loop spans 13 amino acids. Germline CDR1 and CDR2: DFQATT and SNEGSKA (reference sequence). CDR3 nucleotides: TGCAGTGCTAACCGGGACAGTTATGAAAAACTGTTTTTT. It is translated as CSANRDSYEKLFF.

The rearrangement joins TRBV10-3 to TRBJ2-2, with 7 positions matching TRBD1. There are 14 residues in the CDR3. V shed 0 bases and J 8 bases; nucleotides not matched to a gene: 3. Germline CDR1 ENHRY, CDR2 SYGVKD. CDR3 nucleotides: TGTGCCATCAGTGAGTCAAGGGGACAGGGGGAGCTGTTTTTT. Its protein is CAISESRGQGELFF.

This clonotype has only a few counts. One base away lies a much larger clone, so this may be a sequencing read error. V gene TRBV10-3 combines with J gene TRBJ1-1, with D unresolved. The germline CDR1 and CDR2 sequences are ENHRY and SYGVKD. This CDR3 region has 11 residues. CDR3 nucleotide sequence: TGTGTCATCATGTCGGGTCTTGGAGCTTTCTTT. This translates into CVIMSGLGAFF.

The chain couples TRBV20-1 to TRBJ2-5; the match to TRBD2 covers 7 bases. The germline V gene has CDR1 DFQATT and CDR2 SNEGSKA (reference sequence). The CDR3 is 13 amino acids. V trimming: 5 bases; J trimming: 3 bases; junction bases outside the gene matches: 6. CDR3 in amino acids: CSAHFGLEETQYF. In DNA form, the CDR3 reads TGCAGTGCTCATTTCGGACTAGAAGAGACCCAGTACTTC.

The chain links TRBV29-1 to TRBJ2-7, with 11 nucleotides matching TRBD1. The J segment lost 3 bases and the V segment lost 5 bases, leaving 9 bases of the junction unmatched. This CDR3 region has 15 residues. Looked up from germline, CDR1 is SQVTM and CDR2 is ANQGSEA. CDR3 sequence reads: CSVLIRDRGDYEQYF. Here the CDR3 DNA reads TGCAGCGTTCTGATCCGGGACAGGGGGGACTACGAGCAGTACTTC.

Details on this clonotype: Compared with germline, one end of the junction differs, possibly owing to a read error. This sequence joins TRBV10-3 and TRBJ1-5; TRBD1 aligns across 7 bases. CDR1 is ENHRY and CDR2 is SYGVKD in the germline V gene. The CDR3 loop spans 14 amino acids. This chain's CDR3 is CATRDSSSNQPQHF. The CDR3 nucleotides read TGTGCCACCCGGGACAGCAGTAGCAATCAGCCTCAGCATTTT.

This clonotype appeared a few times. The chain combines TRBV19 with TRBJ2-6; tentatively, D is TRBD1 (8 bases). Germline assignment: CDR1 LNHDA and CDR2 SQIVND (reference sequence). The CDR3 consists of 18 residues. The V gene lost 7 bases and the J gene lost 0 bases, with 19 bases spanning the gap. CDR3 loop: CASTPPTGEGSGANVLTF. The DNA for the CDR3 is TGTGCCAGTACCCCCCCGACAGGGGAGGGCTCTGGGGCCAACGTCCTGACTTTC.

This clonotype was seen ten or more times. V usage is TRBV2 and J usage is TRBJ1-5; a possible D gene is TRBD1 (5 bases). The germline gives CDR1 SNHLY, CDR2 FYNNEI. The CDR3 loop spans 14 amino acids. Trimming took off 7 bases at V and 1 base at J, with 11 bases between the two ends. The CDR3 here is CASNGGVSNQPQHF. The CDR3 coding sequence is TGTGCCAGCAATGGGGGTGTAAGCAATCAGCCCCAGCATTTT.

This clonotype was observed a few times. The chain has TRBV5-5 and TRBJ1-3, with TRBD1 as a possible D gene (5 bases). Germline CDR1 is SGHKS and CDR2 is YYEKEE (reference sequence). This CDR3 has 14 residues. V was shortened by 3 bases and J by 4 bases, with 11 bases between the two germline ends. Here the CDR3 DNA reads TGTGCCAGCAGCTGGGGGAGGTCCGGAAACACCATATATTTT. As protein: CASSWGRSGNTIYF. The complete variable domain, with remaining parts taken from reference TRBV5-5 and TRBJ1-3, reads DAGVTQSPTHLIKTRGQQVTLRCSPISGHKSVSWYQQVLGQGPQFIFQYYEKEERGRGNFPDRFSARQFPNYSSELNVNALLLGDSALYLCASSWGRSGNTIYFGEGSWLTVV.

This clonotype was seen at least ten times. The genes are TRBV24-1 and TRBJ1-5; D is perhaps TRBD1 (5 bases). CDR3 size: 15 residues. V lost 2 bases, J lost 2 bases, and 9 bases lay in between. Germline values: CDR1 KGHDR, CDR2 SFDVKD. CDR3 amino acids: CATSDSARGNQPQHF. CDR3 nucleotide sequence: TGTGCCACCAGTGATTCCGCCAGGGGCAATCAGCCCCAGCATTTT.

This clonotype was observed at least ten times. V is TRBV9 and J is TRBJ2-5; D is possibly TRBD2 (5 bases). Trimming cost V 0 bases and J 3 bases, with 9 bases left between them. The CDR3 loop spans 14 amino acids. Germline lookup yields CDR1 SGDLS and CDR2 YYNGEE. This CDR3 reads CASSVAAEEETQYF. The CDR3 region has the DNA TGTGCCAGCAGCGTAGCAGCGGAGGAAGAGACCCAGTACTTC.

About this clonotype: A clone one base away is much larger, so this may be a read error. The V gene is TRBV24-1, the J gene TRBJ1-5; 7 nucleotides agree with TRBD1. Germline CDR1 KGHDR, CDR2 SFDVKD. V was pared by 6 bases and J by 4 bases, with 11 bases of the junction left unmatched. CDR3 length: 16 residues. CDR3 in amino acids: CATSYSTGQRNQPQHF. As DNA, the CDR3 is TGTGCCACCAGTTATTCAACGGGACAGCGAAATCAGCCCCAGCATTTT.

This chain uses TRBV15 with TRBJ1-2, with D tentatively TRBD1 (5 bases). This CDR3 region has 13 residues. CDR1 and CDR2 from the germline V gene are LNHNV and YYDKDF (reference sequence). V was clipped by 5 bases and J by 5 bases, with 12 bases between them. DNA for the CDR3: TGTGCCACCAGCTTTAAACGACAGTATGGCTACACCTTC. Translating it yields CATSFKRQYGYTF. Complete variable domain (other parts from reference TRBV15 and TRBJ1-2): DAMVIQNPRYQVTQFGKPVTLSCSQTLNHNVMYWYQQKSSQAPKLLFHYYDKDFNNEADTPDNFQSRRPNTSFCFLDIRSPGLGDTAMYLCATSFKRQYGYTFGSGTRLTVV.

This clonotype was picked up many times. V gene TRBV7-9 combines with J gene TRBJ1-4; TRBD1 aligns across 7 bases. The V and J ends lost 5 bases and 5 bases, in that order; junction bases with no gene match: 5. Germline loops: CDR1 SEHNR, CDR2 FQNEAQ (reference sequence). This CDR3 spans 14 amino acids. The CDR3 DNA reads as TGTGCCAGCAGCCCGGGACAGACAAATGAAAAACTGTTTTTT. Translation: CASSPGQTNEKLFF.